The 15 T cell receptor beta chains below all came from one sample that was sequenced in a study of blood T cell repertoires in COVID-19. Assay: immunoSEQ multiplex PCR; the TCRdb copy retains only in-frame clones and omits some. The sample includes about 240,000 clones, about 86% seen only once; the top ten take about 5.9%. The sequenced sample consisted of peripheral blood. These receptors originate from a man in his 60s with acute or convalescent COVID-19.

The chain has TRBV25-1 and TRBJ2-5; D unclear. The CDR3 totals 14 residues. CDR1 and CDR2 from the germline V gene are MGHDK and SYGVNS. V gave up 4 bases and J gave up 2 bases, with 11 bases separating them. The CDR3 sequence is CASSGWSGQETQYF. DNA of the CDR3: TGTGCCAGCAGTGGGTGGTCGGGTCAAGAGACCCAGTACTTC. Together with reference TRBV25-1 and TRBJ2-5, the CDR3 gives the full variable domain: EADIYQTPRYLVIGTGKKITLECSQTMGHDKMYWYQQDPGMELHLIHYSYGVNSTEKGDLSSESTVSRIRTEHFPLTLESARPSHTSQYLCASSGWSGQETQYFGPGTRLLVL.

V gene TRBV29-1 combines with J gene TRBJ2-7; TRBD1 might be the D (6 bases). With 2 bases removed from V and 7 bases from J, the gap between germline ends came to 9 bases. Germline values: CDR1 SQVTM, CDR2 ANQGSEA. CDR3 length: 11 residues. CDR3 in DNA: TGCAGCGTTGAACAGGGGCGGGAGCAGTACTTC. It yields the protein CSVEQGREQYF.

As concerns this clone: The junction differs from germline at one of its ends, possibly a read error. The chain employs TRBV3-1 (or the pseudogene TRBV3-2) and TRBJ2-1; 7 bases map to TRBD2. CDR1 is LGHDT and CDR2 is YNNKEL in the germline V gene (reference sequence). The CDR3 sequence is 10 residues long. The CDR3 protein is CASRTRGVLF. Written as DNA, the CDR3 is TGTGCCAGCAGAACCCGGGGGGTGCTCTTC.

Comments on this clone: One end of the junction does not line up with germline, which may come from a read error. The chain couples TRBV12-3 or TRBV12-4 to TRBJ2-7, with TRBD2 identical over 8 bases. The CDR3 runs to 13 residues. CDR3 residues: CASSLAGLYEQYF. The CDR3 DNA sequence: TGTGCCAGCAGTCTAGCGGGCCTCTACGAGCAGTACTTC.

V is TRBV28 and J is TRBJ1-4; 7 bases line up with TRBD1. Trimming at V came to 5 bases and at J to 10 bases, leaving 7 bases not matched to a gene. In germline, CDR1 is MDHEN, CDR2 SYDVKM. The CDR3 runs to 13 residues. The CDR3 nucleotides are TGTGCCAGCAGTCCAGGGGGTGTCGGAAAACTGTTTTTT. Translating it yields CASSPGGVGKLFF. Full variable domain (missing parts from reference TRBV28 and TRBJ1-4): DVKVTQSSRYLVKRTGEKVFLECVQDMDHENMFWYRQDPGLGLRLIYFSYDVKMKEKGDIPEGYSVSREKKERFSLILESASTNQTSMYLCASSPGGVGKLFFGSGTQLSVL.

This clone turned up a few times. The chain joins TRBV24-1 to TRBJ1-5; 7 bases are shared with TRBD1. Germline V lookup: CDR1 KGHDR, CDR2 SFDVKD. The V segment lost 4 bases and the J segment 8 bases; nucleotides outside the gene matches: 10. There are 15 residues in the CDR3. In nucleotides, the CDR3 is TGTGCCACCAGTGACCCGGGACAGCCCTGGGAGCCCCAGCATTTT. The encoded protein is CATSDPGQPWEPQHF.

This CDR3 reads CASSPEPGGNTIYF. In DNA form, the CDR3 reads TGTGCCAGCAGTCCCGAGCCGGGTGGAAACACCATATATTTT. V gene TRBV28 combines with J gene TRBJ1-3; D remains ambiguous. Trimming took 5 bases from V and 3 from J, leaving 11 bases between them. This CDR3 has 14 amino acids. In germline, CDR1 is MDHEN, CDR2 SYDVKM.

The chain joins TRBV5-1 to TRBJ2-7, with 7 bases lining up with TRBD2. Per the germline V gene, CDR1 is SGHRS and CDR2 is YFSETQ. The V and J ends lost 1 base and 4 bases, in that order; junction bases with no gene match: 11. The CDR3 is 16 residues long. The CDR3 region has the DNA TGCGCCAGCAGCTTGAGCGCTAGCGGAGTCCAGTACGAGCAGTACTTC. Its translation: CASSLSASGVQYEQYF.

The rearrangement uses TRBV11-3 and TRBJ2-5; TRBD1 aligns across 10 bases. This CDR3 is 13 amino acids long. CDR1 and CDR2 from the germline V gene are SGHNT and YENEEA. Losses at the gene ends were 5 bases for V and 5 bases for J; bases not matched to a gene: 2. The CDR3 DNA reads TGTGCCAGCAGCCGGACAGGGGGGGAGACCCAGTACTTC. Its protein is CASSRTGGETQYF.

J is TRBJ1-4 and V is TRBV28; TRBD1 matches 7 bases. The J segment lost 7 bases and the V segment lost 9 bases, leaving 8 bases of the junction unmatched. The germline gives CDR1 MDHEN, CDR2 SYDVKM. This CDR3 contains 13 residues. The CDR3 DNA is TGTGCCAGTCTGACAGGGTGGGGTGAAAAACTGTTTTTT. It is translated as CASLTGWGEKLFF.

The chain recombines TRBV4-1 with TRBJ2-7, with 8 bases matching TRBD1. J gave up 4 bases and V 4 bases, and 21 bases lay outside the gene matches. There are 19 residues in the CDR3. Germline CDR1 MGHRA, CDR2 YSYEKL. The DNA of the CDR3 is TGCGCCAGCAGCCTCGCGTCTCTGCTAGGGGGGACAGGATCGTACGAGCAGTACTTC. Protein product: CASSLASLLGGTGSYEQYF.

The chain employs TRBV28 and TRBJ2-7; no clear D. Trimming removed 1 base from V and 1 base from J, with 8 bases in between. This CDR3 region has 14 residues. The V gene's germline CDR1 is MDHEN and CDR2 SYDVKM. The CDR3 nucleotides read TGTGCCAGCAGTTTATACGCGCCATCCTACGAGCAGTACTTC. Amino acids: CASSLYAPSYEQYF.

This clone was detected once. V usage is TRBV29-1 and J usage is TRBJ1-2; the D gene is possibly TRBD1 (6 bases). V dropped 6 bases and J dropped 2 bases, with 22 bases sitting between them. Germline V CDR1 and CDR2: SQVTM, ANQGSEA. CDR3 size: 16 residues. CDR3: CSVPSHGQTTNYGYTF. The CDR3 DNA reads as TGCAGCGTCCCATCCCACGGACAGACTACGAACTATGGCTACACCTTC.

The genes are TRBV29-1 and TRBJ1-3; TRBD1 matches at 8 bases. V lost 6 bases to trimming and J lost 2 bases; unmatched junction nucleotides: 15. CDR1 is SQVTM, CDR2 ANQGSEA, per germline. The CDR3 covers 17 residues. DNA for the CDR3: TGCAGCGTGGCCGAGCTGAGGGCAGGGGGCACTGGAAACACCATATATTTT. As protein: CSVAELRAGGTGNTIYF.

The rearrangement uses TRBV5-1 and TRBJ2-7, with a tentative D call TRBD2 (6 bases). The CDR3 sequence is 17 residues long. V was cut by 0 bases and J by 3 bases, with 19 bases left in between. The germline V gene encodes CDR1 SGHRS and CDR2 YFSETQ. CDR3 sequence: CASSLGDLAFISYEQYF. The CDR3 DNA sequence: TGCGCCAGCAGCTTGGGGGACCTAGCGTTTATTAGCTACGAGCAGTACTTC.